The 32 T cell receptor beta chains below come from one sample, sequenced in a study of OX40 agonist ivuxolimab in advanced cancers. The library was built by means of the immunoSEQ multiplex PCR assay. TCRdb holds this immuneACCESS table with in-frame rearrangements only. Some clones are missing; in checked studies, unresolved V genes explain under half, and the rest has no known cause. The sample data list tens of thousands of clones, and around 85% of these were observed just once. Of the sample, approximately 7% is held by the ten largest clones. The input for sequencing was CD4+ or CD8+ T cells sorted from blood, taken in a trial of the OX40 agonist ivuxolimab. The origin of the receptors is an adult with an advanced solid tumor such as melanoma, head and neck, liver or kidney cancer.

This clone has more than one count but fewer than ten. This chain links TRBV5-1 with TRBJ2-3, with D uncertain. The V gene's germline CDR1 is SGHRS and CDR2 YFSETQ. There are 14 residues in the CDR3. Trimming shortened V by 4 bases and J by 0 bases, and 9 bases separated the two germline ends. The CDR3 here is CASSDPSSTDTQYF. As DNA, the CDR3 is TGCGCCAGCAGCGACCCTTCAAGCACAGATACGCAGTATTTT.

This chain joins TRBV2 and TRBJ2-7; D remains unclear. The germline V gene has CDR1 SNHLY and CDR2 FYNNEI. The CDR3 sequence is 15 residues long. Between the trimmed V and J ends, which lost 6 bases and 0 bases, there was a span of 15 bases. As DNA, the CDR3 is TGTGCCAGCAGCGGACGGAGAACGAGCTCCTACGAGCAGTACTTC. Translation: CASSGRRTSSYEQYF.

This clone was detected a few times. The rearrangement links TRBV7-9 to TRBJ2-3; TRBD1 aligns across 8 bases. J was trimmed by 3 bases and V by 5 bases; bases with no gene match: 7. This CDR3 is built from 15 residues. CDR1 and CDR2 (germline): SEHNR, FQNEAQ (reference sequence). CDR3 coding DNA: TGTGCCAGCAGCCTCGGGACAGGCATAACAGATACGCAGTATTTT. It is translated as CASSLGTGITDTQYF.

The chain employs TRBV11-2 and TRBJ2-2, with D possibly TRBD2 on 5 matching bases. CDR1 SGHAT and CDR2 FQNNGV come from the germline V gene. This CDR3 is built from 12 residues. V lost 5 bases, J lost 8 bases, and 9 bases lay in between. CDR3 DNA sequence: TGTGCCAGCAGCGGGCCGGGGGGGGAGCTGTTTTTT. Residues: CASSGPGGELFF. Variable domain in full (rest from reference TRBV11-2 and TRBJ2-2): EAGVAQSPRYKIIEKRQSVAFWCNPISGHATLYWYQQILGQGPKLLIQFQNNGVVDDSQLPKDRFSAERLKGVDSTLKIQPAKLEDSAVYLCASSGPGGELFFGEGSRLTVL.

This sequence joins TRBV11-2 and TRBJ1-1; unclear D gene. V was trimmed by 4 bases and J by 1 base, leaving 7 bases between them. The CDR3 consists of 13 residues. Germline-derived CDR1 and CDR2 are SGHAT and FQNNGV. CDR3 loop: CASSSGRNTEAFF. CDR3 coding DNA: TGTGCCAGCAGCTCGGGCCGGAACACTGAAGCTTTCTTT.

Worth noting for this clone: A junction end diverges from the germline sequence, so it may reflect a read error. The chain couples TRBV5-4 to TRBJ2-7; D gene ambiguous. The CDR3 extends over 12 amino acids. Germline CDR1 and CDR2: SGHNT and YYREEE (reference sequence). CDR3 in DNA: TGTGCCAGCAGCTTGGACGCGGCGGAGCGAACCTTC. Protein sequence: CASSLDAAERTF.

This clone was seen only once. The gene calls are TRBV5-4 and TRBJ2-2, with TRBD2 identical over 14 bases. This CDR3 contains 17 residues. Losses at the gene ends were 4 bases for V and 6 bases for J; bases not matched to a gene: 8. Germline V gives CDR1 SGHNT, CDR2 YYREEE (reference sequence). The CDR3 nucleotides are TGTGCCAGCAGCAAGGGACTAGCGGGGGAGCGGGCCGGGGAGCTGTTTTTT. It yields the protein CASSKGLAGERAGELFF.

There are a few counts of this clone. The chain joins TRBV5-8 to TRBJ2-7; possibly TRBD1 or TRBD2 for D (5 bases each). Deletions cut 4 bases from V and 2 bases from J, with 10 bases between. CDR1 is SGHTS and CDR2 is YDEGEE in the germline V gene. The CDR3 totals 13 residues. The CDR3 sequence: CASSRDRAYEQYF. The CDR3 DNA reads TGTGCCAGCAGCCGGGACCGAGCCTACGAGCAGTACTTC.

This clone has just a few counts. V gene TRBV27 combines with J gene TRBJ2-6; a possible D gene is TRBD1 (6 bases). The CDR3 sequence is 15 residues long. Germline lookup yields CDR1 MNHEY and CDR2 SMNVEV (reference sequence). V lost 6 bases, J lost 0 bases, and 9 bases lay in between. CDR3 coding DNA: TGTGCCAGCAGCCTAGGGGGCTCTGGGGCCAACGTCCTGACTTTC. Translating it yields CASSLGGSGANVLTF.

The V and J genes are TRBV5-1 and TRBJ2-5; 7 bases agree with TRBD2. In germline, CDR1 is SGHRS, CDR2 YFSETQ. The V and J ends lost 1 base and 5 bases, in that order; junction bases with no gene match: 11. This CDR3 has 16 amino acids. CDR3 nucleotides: TGCGCCAGCAGCTTGTCAGCGGGGCGCCTTAGGGAGACCCAGTACTTC. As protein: CASSLSAGRLRETQYF.

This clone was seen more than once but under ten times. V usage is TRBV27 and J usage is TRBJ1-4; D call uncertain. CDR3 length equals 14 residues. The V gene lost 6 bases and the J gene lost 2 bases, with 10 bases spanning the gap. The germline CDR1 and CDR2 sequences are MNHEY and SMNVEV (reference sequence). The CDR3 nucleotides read TGTGCCAGCAGGAACCTTGGTACTAATGAAAAACTGTTTTTT. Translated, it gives CASRNLGTNEKLFF.

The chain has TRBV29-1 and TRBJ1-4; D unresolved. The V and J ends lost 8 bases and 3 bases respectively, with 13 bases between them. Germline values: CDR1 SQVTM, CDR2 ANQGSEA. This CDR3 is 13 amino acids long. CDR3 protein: CSFRAPSNEKLFF. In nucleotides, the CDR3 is TGCAGCTTCCGAGCCCCGTCTAATGAAAAACTGTTTTTT.

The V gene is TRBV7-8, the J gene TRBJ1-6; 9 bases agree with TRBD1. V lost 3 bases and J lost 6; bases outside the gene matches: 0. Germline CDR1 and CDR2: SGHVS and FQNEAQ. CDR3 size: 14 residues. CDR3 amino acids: CASSLDRGNSPLHF. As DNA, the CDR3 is TGTGCCAGCAGCTTGGACAGGGGTAATTCACCCCTCCACTTT.

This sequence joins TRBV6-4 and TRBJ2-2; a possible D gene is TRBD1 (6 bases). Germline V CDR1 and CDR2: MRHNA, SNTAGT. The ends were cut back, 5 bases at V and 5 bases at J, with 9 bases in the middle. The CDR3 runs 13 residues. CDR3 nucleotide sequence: TGTGCCAGCAGTACCCAGGGGACCGGGGAGCTGTTTTTT. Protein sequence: CASSTQGTGELFF.

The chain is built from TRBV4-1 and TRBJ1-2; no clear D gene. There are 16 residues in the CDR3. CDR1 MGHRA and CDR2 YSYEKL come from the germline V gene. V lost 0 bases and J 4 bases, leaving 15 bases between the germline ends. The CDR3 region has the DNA TGCGCCAGCAGCCAAGATACAACCTGGGAGGGCTATGGCTACACCTTC. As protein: CASSQDTTWEGYGYTF.

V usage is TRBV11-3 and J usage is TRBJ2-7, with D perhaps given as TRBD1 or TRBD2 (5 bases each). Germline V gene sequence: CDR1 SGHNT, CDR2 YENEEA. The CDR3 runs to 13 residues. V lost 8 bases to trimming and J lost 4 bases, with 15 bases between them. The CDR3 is CASGSGTFYEQYF. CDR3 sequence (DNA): TGTGCCAGCGGCTCCGGGACGTTTTACGAGCAGTACTTC.

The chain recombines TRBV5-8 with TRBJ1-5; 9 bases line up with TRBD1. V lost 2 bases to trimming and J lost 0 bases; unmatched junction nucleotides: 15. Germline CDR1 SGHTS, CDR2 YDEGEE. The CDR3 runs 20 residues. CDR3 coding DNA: TGTGCCAGCAGCTTCAATTGGGGACAGGGAGGGAATTATAGCAATCAGCCCCAGCATTTT. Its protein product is CASSFNWGQGGNYSNQPQHF.

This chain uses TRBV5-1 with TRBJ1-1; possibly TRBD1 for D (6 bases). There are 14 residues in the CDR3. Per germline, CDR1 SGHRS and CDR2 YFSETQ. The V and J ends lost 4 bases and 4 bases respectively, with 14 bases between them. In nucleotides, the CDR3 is TGCGCCAGCAGCGTGGACAGTCCCAGCACTGAAGCTTTCTTT. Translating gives CASSVDSPSTEAFF.

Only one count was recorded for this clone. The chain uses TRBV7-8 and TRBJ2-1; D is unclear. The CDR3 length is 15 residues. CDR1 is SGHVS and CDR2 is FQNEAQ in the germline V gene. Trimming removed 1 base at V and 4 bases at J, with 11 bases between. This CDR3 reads CASSLDRVSYNEQFF. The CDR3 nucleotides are TGTGCCAGCAGCTTAGACAGAGTGAGTTACAATGAGCAGTTCTTC.

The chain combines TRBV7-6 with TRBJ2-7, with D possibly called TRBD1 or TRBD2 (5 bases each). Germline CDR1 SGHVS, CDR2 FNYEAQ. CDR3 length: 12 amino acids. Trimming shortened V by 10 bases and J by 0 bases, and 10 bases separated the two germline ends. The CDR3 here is CATGDGSYEQYF. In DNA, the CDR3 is TGTGCCACCGGGGACGGCTCCTACGAGCAGTACTTC.

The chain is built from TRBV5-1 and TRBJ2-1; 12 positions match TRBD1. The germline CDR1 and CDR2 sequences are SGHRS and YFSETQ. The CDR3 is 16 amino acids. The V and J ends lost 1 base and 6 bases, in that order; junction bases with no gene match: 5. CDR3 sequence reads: CASSLTGTGGFNEQFF. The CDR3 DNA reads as TGCGCCAGCAGCTTGACCGGGACAGGGGGCTTCAATGAGCAGTTCTTC. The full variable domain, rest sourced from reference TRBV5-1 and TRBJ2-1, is KAGVTQTPRYLIKTRGQQVTLSCSPISGHRSVSWYQQTPGQGLQFLFEYFSETQRNKGNFPGRFSGRQFSNSRSEMNVSTLELGDSALYLCASSLTGTGGFNEQFFGPGTRLTVL.

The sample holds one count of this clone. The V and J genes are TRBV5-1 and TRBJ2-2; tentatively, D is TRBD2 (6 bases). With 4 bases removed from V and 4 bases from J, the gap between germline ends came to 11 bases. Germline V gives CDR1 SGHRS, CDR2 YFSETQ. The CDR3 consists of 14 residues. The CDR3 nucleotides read TGCGCCAGCAGCCGCGGGGCCTCCACCGGGGAGCTGTTTTTT. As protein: CASSRGASTGELFF.

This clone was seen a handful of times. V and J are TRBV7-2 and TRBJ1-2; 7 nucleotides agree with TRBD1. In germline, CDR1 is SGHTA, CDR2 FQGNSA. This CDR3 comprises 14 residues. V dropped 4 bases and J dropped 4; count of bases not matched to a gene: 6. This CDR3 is CASSSRDSGYGYTF. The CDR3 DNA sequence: TGTGCCAGCAGCTCACGGGACAGCGGCTATGGCTACACCTTC.

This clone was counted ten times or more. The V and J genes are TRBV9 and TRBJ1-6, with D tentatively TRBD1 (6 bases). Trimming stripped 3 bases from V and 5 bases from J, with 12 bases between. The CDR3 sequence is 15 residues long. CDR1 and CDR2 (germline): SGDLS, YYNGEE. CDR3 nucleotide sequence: TGTGCCAGCAGCGCAGGTGGGGGGCATAATTCACCCCTCCACTTT. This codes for CASSAGGGHNSPLHF.

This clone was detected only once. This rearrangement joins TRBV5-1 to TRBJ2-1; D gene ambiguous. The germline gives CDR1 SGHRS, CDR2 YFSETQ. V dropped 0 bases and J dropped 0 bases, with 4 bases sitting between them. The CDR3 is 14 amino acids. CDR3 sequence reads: CASSLDSSYNEQFF. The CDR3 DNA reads TGCGCCAGCAGCTTGGATAGCTCCTACAATGAGCAGTTCTTC. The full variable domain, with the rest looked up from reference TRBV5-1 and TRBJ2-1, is KAGVTQTPRYLIKTRGQQVTLSCSPISGHRSVSWYQQTPGQGLQFLFEYFSETQRNKGNFPGRFSGRQFSNSRSEMNVSTLELGDSALYLCASSLDSSYNEQFFGPGTRLTVL.

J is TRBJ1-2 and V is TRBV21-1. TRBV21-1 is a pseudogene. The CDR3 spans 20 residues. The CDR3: CASRLNTLSNHKILNYGYTF. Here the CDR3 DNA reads TGTGCCAGCCGCCTCAACACCTTGTCTAATCATAAAATCCTAAACTATGGCTACACCTTC.

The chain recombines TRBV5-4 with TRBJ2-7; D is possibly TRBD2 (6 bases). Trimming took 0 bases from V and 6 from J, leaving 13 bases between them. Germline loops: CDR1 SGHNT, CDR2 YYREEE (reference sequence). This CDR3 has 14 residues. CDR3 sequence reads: CASSLEAGISEQYF. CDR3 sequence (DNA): TGTGCCAGCAGCTTGGAAGCGGGTATCTCCGAGCAGTACTTC.

The CDR3 is CASTRGLNQPQHF. CDR3 in DNA: TGTGCCAGCACCCGGGGTCTAAATCAGCCCCAGCATTTT. V gene TRBV6-5 combines with J gene TRBJ1-5; unclear D gene. The CDR3 runs to 13 residues. CDR1 and CDR2 from the germline V gene are MNHEY and SVGAGI. V lost 7 bases and J 4 bases, leaving 11 bases between the germline ends.

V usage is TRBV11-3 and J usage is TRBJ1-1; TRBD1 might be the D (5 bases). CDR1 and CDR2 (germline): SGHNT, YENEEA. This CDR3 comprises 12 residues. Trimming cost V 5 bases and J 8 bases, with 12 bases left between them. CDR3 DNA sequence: TGTGCCAGCAGCCCAGACCGACAGGAAGCTTTCTTT. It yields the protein CASSPDRQEAFF.

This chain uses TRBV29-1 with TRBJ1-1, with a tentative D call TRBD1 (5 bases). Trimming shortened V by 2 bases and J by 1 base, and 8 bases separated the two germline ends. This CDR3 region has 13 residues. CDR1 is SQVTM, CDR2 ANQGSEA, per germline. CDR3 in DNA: TGCAGCGTTGAAACGGACAAGAACACTGAAGCTTTCTTT. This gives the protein CSVETDKNTEAFF.

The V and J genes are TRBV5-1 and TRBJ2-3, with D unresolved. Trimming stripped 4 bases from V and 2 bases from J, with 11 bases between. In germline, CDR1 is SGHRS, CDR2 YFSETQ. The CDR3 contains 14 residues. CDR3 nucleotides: TGCGCCAGCAGCCCCATACCTACCACAGATACGCAGTATTTT. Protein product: CASSPIPTTDTQYF.

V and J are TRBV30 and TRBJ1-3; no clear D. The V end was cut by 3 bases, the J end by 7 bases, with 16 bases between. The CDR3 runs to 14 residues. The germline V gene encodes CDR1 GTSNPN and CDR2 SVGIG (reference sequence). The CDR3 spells CAWRRQATSNTIYF. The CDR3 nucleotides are TGTGCCTGGAGGAGGCAGGCCACGTCTAACACCATATATTTT.